A selection of T cell receptor beta chains follows, all from one sample in a study of vaccination effects on CD4 cells after COVID-19. Their target antigens are unknown. Some clones are missing from TCRdb's copy, which holds only in-frame ones; the method was immunoSEQ multiplex PCR. The sample has under 80,000 clones; roughly 76% are singletons. The sample was CD4+ T cells from PBMCs cultured with HCoV-OC43 spike peptides, taken after COVID-19 vaccination. The receptors here all came from a human donor who received a COVID-19 vaccine. The CDR3 runs from the conserved cysteine through the conserved F or W. D genes are given only for firm matches. Not every row has a clone size; where given, it reads once, few, many or a size class.

V	J	D	size	CDR3	DNA
TRBV9	TRBJ2-2	TRBD1	NA	CASSVEGQAGKNTGELFF	TGTGCCAGCAGCGTAGAGGGACAGGCGGGAAAGAACACCGGGGAGCTGTTTTTT
TRBV7-2	TRBJ1-1	NA	NA	CASSLTEVGEAFF	TGTGCCAGCAGCTTGACAGAGGTTGGTGAAGCTTTCTTT
TRBV5-1	TRBJ2-1	TRBD2	NA	CASSLRLAGDYNEQFF	TGCGCCAGCAGCCTAAGACTAGCGGGAGACTACAATGAGCAGTTCTTC
TRBV30	TRBJ1-2	TRBD1	NA	CAWSNPLGQGNYGYTF	TGTGCCTGGAGTAACCCATTGGGACAGGGCAACTATGGCTACACCTTC
TRBV12-5	TRBJ2-3	NA	few	CASGLVKDGQGPVADTQYF	TGTGCTAGTGGTTTGGTAAAAGACGGGCAGGGGCCGGTTGCAGATACGCAGTATTTT
TRBV18	TRBJ1-1	NA	few	CASSPPAAGETEAFF	TGTGCCAGCTCACCACCGGCGGCCGGGGAGACTGAAGCTTTCTTT
TRBV7-3	TRBJ2-3	NA	once	CASSPGQSTDTQYF	TGTGCCAGCAGCCCCGGGCAGAGCACAGATACGCAGTATTTT
TRBV5-4	TRBJ2-1	NA	NA	CASSLDGQGEQFF	TGTGCCAGCAGTTTGGACGGACAAGGGGAGCAGTTCTTC
TRBV21-1	TRBJ1-1	NA	NA	CASSKGGAAWDPNTEAFF	TGTGCCAGCAGCAAAGGAGGGGCGGCTTGGGATCCGAACACTGAAGCTTTCTTT
TRBV24-1	TRBJ2-1	NA	NA	CATRGTNEQFF	TGTGCCACCAGGGGGACTAATGAGCAGTTCTTC
TRBV6-5	TRBJ1-2	NA	NA	CASRRTGYANYGYTF	TGTGCCAGCAGAAGAACAGGATACGCTAACTATGGCTACACCTTC
TRBV9	TRBJ1-6	TRBD1	NA	CASSSRTGNNSPLHF	TGTGCCAGCAGCTCCCGGACAGGGAATAATTCACCCCTCCACTTT
TRBV7-3	TRBJ2-3	NA	NA	CASSLNADTDTQYF	TGTGCCAGCAGCTTAAATGCGGACACAGATACGCAGTATTTT
TRBV5-6	TRBJ2-1	NA	NA	CASSSGPNSYNEQFF	TGTGCCAGCAGCTCCGGACCCAACTCCTACAATGAGCAGTTCTTC
TRBV3-1/TRBV3-2	TRBJ1-3	TRBD1	NA	CASSPIDRVGNTIYF	TGTGCCAGCAGCCCAATAGACAGGGTTGGAAACACCATATATTTT
TRBV7-9	TRBJ1-1	NA	NA	CASSFSGSGTEAFF	TGTGCCAGCAGCTTCTCTGGGTCGGGCACTGAAGCTTTCTTT
TRBV3-1/TRBV3-2	TRBJ1-2	TRBD1	NA	CASSRRDREAGGYTF	TGTGCCAGCAGCCGCCGGGACAGGGAAGCAGGTGGCTACACCTTC
TRBV28	TRBJ1-2	TRBD1	NA	CASSPPGQGAKGYGYTF	TGTGCCAGCAGCCCACCGGGACAGGGGGCGAAAGGTTATGGCTACACCTTC
TRBV7-8	TRBJ1-6	NA	few	CASSFSRANSPLHF	TGTGCCAGCAGCTTTAGCAGGGCGAATTCACCCCTCCACTTT
TRBV3-1/TRBV3-2	TRBJ2-1	NA	NA	CASSRRKPPYNEQFF	TGTGCCAGTAGCAGACGAAAGCCCCCTTACAATGAGCAGTTCTTC
TRBV6-5	TRBJ2-1	NA	NA	CASTEGRSSYNEQFF	TGTGCCAGCACCGAAGGGCGAAGCTCCTACAATGAGCAGTTCTTC
TRBV5-6	TRBJ1-5	NA	NA	CASSLGPGGQPQHF	TGTGCCAGCAGCTTGGGGCCGGGTGGTCAGCCCCAGCATTTT
TRBV6-6	TRBJ1-5	TRBD1	few	CASRAGTENQPQHF	TGTGCCAGCAGAGCCGGGACAGAAAATCAGCCCCAGCATTTT
TRBV5-1	TRBJ1-1	NA	NA	CASRAGLFHVLNTEAFF	TGCGCCAGCAGGGCTGGCCTCTTCCATGTCTTGAACACTGAAGCTTTCTTT
TRBV7-3	TRBJ1-1	NA	NA	CASSNRPQEAGSTEAFF	TGTGCCAGCAGCAATAGGCCTCAGGAGGCTGGGAGCACTGAAGCTTTCTTT
TRBV24-1	TRBJ2-5	NA	NA	CATSAPGDRETQYF	TGTGCCACCAGTGCCCCGGGGGACCGAGAGACCCAGTACTTC
TRBV28	TRBJ1-2	NA	NA	CASSKQTDYGYTF	TGTGCCAGCAGCAAGCAGACGGACTATGGCTACACCTTC
TRBV3-1/TRBV3-2	TRBJ1-3	NA	NA	CASSQLSSGNTIYF	TGTGCCAGCAGCCAACTGAGCTCTGGAAACACCATATATTTT
TRBV4-1	TRBJ1-2	NA	once	CASSQVGLTGYTF	TGCGCCAGCAGCCAAGTAGGTCTGACTGGCTACACCTTC
TRBV6-5	TRBJ1-1	NA	NA	CASSPRHTEAFF	TGTGCCAGCAGTCCCCGGCATACTGAAGCTTTCTTT
TRBV5-1	TRBJ1-2	NA	once	CASSLGGGAINYGYTF	TGCGCCAGCAGCTTGGGAGGAGGGGCCATTAACTATGGCTACACCTTC
TRBV18	TRBJ2-1	NA	few	CASSPGNEQFF	TGTGCCAGCTCACCCGGGAATGAGCAGTTCTTC
TRBV10-1	TRBJ2-3	TRBD1	NA	CASRADRGAWYF	TGCGCCAGCAGAGCCGACAGGGGTGCTTGGTATTTT
TRBV12-3/TRBV12-4	TRBJ2-5	NA	NA	CASRGPTQETQYF	TGTGCCAGCAGAGGACCCACTCAAGAGACCCAGTACTTC
TRBV10-1	TRBJ2-3	TRBD1	few	CASSATGGNTDTQYF	TGCGCCAGCAGTGCAACAGGGGGCAACACAGATACGCAGTATTTT
TRBV7-8	TRBJ2-5	NA	NA	CASSPFSRAEETQYF	TGTGCCAGCAGCCCCTTTTCTAGGGCGGAAGAGACCCAGTACTTC
TRBV6-2/TRBV6-3	TRBJ1-5	NA	NA	CASSYHVNQPQHF	TGTGCCAGCAGTTATCACGTCAATCAGCCCCAGCATTTT
TRBV7-2	TRBJ2-2	NA	once	CASSLILRTLNTGELFF	TGTGCCAGCAGCTTAATCCTACGGACTCTCAACACCGGGGAGCTGTTTTTT
TRBV9	TRBJ2-2	NA	NA	CASSQWGATGELFF	TGTGCCAGCAGCCAGTGGGGGGCAACCGGGGAGCTGTTTTTT
TRBV2	TRBJ2-3	NA	NA	CASSEAATDTQYF	TGTGCCAGCAGTGAAGCCGCCACAGATACGCAGTATTTT
TRBV9	TRBJ2-1	TRBD2	NA	CASSVGGRGVIF	TGTGCCAGCAGCGTAGGGGGGAGGGGTGTGATCTTC
TRBV5-1	TRBJ1-2	NA	NA	CASSLEQGSYGYTF	TGCGCCAGCAGCTTAGAACAGGGATCCTATGGCTACACCTTC
TRBV28	TRBJ1-5	TRBD1	NA	CASSLRTGNYQPQHF	TGTGCCAGCAGTTTACGGACAGGGAACTATCAGCCCCAGCATTTT
TRBV19	TRBJ2-1	TRBD2	NA	CASSISGGSYNEQFF	TGTGCCAGTAGTATAAGCGGGGGCTCCTACAATGAGCAGTTCTTC
TRBV7-3	TRBJ1-1	NA	NA	CASSSQGTNTEAFF	TGTGCCAGCAGCTCCCAGGGTACGAACACTGAAGCTTTCTTT
TRBV30	TRBJ1-5	NA	NA	CAWSIQRNQPQHF	TGTGCCTGGAGTATACAGCGTAATCAGCCCCAGCATTTT
TRBV28	TRBJ2-6	NA	NA	CASNHGQTYSGANVLTF	TGTGCCAGCAATCATGGACAGACCTATTCTGGGGCCAACGTCCTGACTTTC
TRBV10-1	TRBJ2-2	NA	NA	CASSTTAGTGELFF	TGCGCCAGCAGCACTACAGCGGGCACCGGGGAGCTGTTTTTT
TRBV12-3/TRBV12-4	TRBJ1-5	NA	few	CASSFSNQPQHF	TGTGCCAGCAGTTTTAGCAATCAGCCCCAGCATTTT
TRBV11-2	TRBJ1-2	TRBD1	NA	CASSLDLGTGNYGYTF	TGTGCCAGCAGCTTAGATCTAGGGACAGGCAACTATGGCTACACCTTC
TRBV21-1	TRBJ2-5	NA	NA	CARSRASGPETQYF	TGTGCCAGAAGCCGGGCTTCGGGTCCAGAGACCCAGTACTTC
TRBV7-8	TRBJ1-5	TRBD1	NA	CAISGQGSNQPQHF	TGTGCCATCTCGGGACAGGGTAGCAATCAGCCCCAGCATTTT
TRBV6-5	TRBJ1-4	NA	NA	CASAWGGNEKLFF	TGTGCCAGCGCTTGGGGAGGGAACGAAAAACTGTTTTTT
TRBV4-3	TRBJ1-4	TRBD1	NA	CASSHSGTGQEKLFF	TGCGCCAGCAGCCACTCCGGGACAGGGCAAGAAAAACTGTTTTTT
TRBV6-4	TRBJ1-5	NA	NA	CASSAASNQPQHF	TGTGCCAGCAGTGCCGCGAGCAATCAGCCCCAGCATTTT
TRBV24-1	TRBJ2-1	NA	NA	CATSDSSGPRYNEQFF	TGTGCCACCAGTGATTCTTCGGGACCGAGATACAATGAGCAGTTCTTC